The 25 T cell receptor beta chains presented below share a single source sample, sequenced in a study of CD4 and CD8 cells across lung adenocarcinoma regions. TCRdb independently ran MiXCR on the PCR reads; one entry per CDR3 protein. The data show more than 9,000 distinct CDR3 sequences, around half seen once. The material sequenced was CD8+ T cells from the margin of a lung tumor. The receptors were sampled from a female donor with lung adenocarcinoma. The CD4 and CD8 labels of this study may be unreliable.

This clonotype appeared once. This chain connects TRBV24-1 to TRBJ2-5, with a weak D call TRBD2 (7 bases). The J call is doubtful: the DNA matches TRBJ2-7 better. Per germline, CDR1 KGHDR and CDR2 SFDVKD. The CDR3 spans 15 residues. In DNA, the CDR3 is TGTGCCACCAGTGTAGCGGGCAGGGGATCCGACGAGCAGTACTTC. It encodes CATSVAGRGSDEQYF.

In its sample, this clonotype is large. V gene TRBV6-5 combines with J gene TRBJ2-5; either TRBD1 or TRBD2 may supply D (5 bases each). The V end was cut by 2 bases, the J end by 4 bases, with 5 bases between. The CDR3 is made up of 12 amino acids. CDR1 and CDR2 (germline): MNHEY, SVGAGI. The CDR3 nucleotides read TGTGCCAGCAGTTACGGGGGAGAGACCCAGTACTTC. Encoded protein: CASSYGGETQYF.

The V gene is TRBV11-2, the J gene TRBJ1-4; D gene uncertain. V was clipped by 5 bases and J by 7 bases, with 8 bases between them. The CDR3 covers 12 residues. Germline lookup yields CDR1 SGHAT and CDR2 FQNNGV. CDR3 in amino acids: CASSTWSEKLFF. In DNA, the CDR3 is TGTGCCAGCAGCACATGGAGTGAAAAACTGTTTTTT.

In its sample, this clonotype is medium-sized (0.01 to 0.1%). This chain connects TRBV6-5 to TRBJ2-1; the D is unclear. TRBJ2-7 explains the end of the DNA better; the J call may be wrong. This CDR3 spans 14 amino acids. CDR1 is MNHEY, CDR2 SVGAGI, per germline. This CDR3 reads CASSATNTIYEQYF. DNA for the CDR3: TGTGCCAGCAGCGCCACCAATACGATCTACGAGCAGTACTTC.

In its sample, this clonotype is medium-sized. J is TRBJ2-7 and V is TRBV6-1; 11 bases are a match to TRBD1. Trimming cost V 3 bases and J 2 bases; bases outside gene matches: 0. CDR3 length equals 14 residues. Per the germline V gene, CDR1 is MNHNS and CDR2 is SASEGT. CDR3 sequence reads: CASSEGQGAYEQYF. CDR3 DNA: TGTGCCAGCAGTGAGGGACAGGGGGCCTACGAGCAGTACTTC.

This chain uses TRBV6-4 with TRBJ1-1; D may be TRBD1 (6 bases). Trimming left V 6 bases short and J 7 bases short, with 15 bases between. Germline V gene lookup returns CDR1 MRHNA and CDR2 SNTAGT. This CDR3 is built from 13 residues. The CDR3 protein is CASSADRRGEAFF. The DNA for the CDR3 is TGTGCCAGCAGCGCAGACAGGAGAGGTGAAGCTTTCTTT.

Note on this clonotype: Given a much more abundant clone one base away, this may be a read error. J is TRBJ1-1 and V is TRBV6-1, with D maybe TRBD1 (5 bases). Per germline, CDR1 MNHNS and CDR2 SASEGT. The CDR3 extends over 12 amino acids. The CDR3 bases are TGTGCCAGCAGGCCGCCCCAGGGTGAAGCTATCTTT. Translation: CASRPPQGEAIF.

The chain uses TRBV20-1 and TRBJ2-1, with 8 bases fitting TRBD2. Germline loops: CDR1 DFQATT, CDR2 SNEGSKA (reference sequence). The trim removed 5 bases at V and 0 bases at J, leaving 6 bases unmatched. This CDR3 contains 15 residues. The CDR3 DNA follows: TGCAGTGCTGCCCTAGCGGGTGTCTCCTACAATGAGCAGTTCTTC. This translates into CSAALAGVSYNEQFF.

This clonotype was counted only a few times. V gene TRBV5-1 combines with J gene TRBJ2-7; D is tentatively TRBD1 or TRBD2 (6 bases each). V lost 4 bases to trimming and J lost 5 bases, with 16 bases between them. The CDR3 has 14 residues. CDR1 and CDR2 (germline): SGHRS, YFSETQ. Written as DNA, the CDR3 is TGCGCCAGCAGCCTCTCCGGGGGCAGGGACGAGCAGTACTTC. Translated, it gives CASSLSGGRDEQYF.

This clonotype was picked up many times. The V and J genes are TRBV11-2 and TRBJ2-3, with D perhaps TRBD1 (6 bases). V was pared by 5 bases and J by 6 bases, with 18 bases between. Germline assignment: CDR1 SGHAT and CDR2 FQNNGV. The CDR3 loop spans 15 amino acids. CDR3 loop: CASSPNRVQVDTQYF. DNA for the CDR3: TGTGCCAGCAGCCCAAACAGGGTCCAGGTGGATACGCAGTATTTT.

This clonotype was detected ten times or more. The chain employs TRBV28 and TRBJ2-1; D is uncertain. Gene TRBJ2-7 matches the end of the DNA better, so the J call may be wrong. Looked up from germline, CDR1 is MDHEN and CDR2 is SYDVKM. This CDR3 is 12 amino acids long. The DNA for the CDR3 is TGTGCCAGCAGTTTAACCGAATACGAGCAGTACTTC. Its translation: CASSLTEYEQYF.

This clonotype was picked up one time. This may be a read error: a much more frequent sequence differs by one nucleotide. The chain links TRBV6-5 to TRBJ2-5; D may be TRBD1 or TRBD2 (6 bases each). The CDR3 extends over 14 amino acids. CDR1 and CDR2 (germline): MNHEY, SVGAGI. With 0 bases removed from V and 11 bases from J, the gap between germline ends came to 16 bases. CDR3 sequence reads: CASSYSTTGGEQYF. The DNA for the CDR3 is TGTGCCAGCAGTTACTCGACGACAGGAGGGGAGCAGTACTTC.

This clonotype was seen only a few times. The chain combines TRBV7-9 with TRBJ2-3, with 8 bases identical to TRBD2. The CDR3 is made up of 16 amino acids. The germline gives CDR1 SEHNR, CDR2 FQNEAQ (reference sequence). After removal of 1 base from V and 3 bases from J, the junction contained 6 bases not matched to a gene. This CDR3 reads CASSLVGTRRTDTQYF. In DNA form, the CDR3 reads TGTGCCAGCAGCTTAGTGGGGACTAGAAGGACAGATACGCAGTATTTT.

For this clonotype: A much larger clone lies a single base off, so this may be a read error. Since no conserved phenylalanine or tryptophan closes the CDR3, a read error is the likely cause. In nucleotides, the CDR3 is TGTGCCAGCAGCCCCAACGCGGGGGCGAGGGGCACAGATACGCAGTATTTG. Encoded protein: CASSPNAGARGTDTQYL. The chain recombines TRBV11-2 with TRBJ2-3; D possibly corresponds to TRBD2 (7 bases). The CDR3 spans 17 residues. The germline V and J ends were trimmed by 5 bases and 1 base, with 19 bases remaining between them. The V gene's germline CDR1 is SGHAT and CDR2 FQNNGV.

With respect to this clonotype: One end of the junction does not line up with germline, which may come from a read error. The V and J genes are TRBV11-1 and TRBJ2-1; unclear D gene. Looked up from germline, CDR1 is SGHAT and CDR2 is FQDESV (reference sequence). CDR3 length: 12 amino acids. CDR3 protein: CASSLWYNEQYF. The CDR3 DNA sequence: TGTGCCAGCAGCTTATGGTACAATGAGCAGTATTTC.

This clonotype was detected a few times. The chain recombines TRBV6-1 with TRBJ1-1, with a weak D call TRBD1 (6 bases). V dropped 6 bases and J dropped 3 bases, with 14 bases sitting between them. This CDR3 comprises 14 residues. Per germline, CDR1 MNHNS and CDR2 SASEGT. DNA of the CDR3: TGTGCCAGCAGACCCAGGGAGGGGGACACTGAAGCTTTCTTT. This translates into CASRPREGDTEAFF.

CDR3 amino acids: CASTPRTGNSKIQYF. For the CDR3, the DNA is TGTGCCAGCACCCCCCGGACAGGGAATTCAAAGATCCAGTACTTC. V and J are TRBV7-2 and TRBJ2-5, with 8 bases aligning to TRBD1. Germline CDR1 SGHTA, CDR2 FQGNSA. Losses at the gene ends were 7 bases for V and 10 bases for J; bases not matched to a gene: 17. The CDR3 runs to 15 residues.

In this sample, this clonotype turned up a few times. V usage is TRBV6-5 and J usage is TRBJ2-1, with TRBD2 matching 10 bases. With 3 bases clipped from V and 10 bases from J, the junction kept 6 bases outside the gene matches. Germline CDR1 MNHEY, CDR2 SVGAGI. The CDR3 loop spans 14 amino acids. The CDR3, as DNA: TGTGCCAGCAGTTATCTAGCGGGAGACTACGAGCAGTTCTTC. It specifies CASSYLAGDYEQFF.

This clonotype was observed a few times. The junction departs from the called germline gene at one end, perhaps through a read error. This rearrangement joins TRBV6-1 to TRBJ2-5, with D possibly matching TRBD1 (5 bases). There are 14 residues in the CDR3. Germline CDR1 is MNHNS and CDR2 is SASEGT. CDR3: CAGSGAGGKETQYF. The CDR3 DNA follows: TGTGCGGGCAGTGGGGCCGGTGGCAAAGAGACGCAGTATTTC.

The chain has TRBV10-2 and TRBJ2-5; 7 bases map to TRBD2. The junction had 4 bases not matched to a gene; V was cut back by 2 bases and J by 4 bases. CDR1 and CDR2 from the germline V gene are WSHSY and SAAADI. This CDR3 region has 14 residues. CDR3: CASSEGREAETQYF. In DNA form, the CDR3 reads TGCGCCAGCAGTGAGGGGAGGGAGGCAGAGACCCAGTACTTC.

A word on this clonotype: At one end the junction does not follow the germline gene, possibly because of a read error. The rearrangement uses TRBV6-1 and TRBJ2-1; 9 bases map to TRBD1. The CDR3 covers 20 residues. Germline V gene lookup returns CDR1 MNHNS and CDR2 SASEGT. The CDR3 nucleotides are TGTGCCAGCAGTGAAGCCCCCGGGGCGGGACAGGGTGTGAGAACAGATGCGCAGTTTTTC. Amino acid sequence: CASSEAPGAGQGVRTDAQFF.

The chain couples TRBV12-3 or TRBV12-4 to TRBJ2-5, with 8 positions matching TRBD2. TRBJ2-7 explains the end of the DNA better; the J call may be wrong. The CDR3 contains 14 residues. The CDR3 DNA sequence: TGTGCCAGCAGTGCCACGGGGGGGACCTACGAGCAGTACTTC. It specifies CASSATGGTYEQYF.

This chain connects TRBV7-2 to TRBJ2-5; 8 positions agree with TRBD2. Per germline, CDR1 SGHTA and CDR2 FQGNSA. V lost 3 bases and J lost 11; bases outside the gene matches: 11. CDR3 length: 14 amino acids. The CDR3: CASSFVGGGNEQYF. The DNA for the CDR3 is TGTGCCAGCAGCTTTGTGGGCGGGGGGAATGAGCAGTACTTC.

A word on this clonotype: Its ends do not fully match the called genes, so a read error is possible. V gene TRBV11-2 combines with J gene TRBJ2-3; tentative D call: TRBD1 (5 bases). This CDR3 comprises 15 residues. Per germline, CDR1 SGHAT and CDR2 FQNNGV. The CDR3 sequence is CARGLGAGGDDTQYF. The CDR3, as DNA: TGTGCCAGGGGCTTAGGGGCAGGCGGCGATGATACCCAGTATTTT.

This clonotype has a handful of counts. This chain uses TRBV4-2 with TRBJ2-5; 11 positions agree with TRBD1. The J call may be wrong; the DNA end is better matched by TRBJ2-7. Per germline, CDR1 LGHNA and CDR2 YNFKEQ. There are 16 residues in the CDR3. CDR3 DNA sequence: TGTGCCAGCAGCCAAGGACGGGACAGGGGGGTATACGAGCAGTACTTC. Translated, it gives CASSQGRDRGVYEQYF.